A single sample gave rise to the 13 T cell receptor beta chains below, sequenced in a study of CD8 T cells in ankylosing spondylitis. TCRdb reanalysed the 5' RACE reads using MiXCR and keeps one entry per CDR3 protein. The sample has roughly 180,000 distinct CDR3 sequences, around 9.6% seen once; the top ten hold approximately 15%. The specimen sequenced was blood, either unsorted or a sorted T cell fraction (not recorded which). The receptors were sampled from a female donor with ankylosing spondylitis or in good health (not recorded which).

The chain employs TRBV7-9 and TRBJ2-7; no reliable D call. With 4 bases removed from V and 5 bases from J, the gap between germline ends came to 21 bases. The CDR3 consists of 16 residues. From germline, CDR1 is SEHNR and CDR2 FQNEAQ (reference sequence). The DNA of the CDR3 is TGTGCCAGCAGCTCCTCTTCTCTTGGGGTAGTCCACGAGCAGTACTTC. It yields the protein CASSSSSLGVVHEQYF.

V usage is TRBV13 and J usage is TRBJ2-7; D may be TRBD1 or TRBD2 (5 bases each). Germline CDR1 reads PRHDT; CDR2 reads FYEKMQ (reference sequence). This CDR3 region has 14 residues. V was trimmed by 4 bases and J by 1 base, leaving 11 bases between them. Here the CDR3 DNA reads TGTGCCAGCAGCTCCCCCGGGGCTTCCTACGAGCAGTACTTC. Protein product: CASSSPGASYEQYF.

The genes are TRBV4-1 and TRBJ2-7, with D perhaps matching TRBD1 or TRBD2 (5 bases each). Per germline, CDR1 MGHRA and CDR2 YSYEKL. This CDR3 is 16 amino acids long. V was pared by 3 bases and J by 2 bases, with 17 bases between. CDR3: CASSHLWGTGAYEQYF. CDR3 nucleotides: TGCGCCAGCAGCCACCTTTGGGGGACCGGTGCCTACGAGCAGTACTTC.

The V call is TRBV12-3 or TRBV12-4, the J call TRBJ2-6; D is ambiguous. This CDR3 spans 15 amino acids. The V end was cut by 6 bases, the J end by 0 bases, with 9 bases between. The CDR3 sequence: CASSSIPSGANVLTF. The CDR3 DNA reads as TGTGCCAGCAGCTCTATACCCTCTGGGGCCAACGTCCTGACTTTC.

Of note for this clonotype: A read error may produce the germline difference seen at one junction end. As DNA, the CDR3 is TGTGCCAGCAGCTGGTTCCTAGCGGGAGGGGAGGACACCGGGGAGCTGTCTTTT. This sequence encodes CASSWFLAGGEDTGELSF. The chain links TRBV12-3 or TRBV12-4 to TRBJ2-2, with TRBD2 identical over 12 bases. The CDR3 has 18 residues.

This clonotype was counted only a few times. The chain carries TRBV2 and TRBJ2-3, with D unresolved. The CDR3 length is 12 residues. With 0 bases removed from V and 3 bases from J, the gap between germline ends came to 1 base. The V gene's germline CDR1 is SNHLY and CDR2 FYNNEI. CDR3 sequence reads: CASSEATDTQYF. For the CDR3, the DNA is TGTGCCAGCAGTGAAGCGACAGATACGCAGTATTTT.

This clonotype was recorded at least ten times. The chain recombines TRBV7-9 with TRBJ2-4, with 10 bases that match TRBD2. In germline, CDR1 is SEHNR, CDR2 FQNEAQ (reference sequence). V was pared by 3 bases and J by 1 base, with 3 bases of the junction left unmatched. The length of the CDR3 is 16 residues. This CDR3 is CASSFLTSGAKNIQYF. CDR3 bases: TGTGCCAGCAGCTTCTTGACTAGCGGGGCCAAAAACATTCAGTACTTC.

This clonotype was seen a handful of times. This chain connects TRBV10-3 to TRBJ2-7; perhaps TRBD2 as D (5 bases). In germline, CDR1 is ENHRY, CDR2 SYGVKD. The V and J ends lost 11 bases and 7 bases respectively, with 21 bases between them. The CDR3 contains 13 residues. CDR3 DNA sequence: TGTGCCGCCCGCCACCCTAGCCTCCTGGAGCAGTACTTC. It yields the protein CAARHPSLLEQYF.

The V gene is TRBV19, the J gene TRBJ1-1; unclear D gene. The CDR3 contains 18 residues. V was shortened by 5 bases and J by 7 bases, with 29 bases between the two germline ends. The germline CDR1 and CDR2 sequences are LNHDA and SQIVND (reference sequence). CDR3 coding DNA: TGTGCCAGTAGTCTTCTACCCCTTGGGTTCGAGACCTTTAATGAAGCTTTCTTT. It translates to CASSLLPLGFETFNEAFF.

There are a few counts of this clonotype. The CDR3 here is CASSQEGGAGYTDTQYF. CDR3 coding DNA: TGTGCCAGCAGCCAAGAAGGTGGGGCAGGGTACACAGATACGCAGTATTTT. The V gene is TRBV3-1, the J gene TRBJ2-3, with D possibly TRBD1 on 5 matching bases. With 0 bases removed from V and 2 bases from J, the gap between germline ends came to 15 bases. The CDR3 length is 17 residues. Germline CDR1 reads LGHDT; CDR2 reads YNNKEL (reference sequence).

This clonotype was seen more than once but under ten times. This chain links TRBV27 with TRBJ2-5; the D gene is possibly TRBD1 (5 bases). V lost 3 bases and J lost 5, with 13 bases in between. The CDR3 sequence is 14 residues long. Germline V lookup: CDR1 MNHEY, CDR2 SMNVEV (reference sequence). The CDR3 DNA reads as TGTGCCAGCAGTTTTCCGGGCCCAGGGGAGACCCAGTACTTC. Its translation: CASSFPGPGETQYF.

This rearrangement joins TRBV4-3 to TRBJ2-3, with D perhaps being TRBD1 or TRBD2 (6 bases each). V dropped 1 base and J dropped 2 bases, with 19 bases sitting between them. CDR1 and CDR2 (germline): LGHNA, YSLEER. The CDR3 runs to 18 residues. CDR3 loop: CASSQGGAGRMDTDTQYF. The CDR3, as DNA: TGCGCCAGCAGCCAAGGGGGGGCTGGGAGAATGGACACAGATACGCAGTATTTT.

There are a few counts of this clonotype. The chain combines TRBV19 with TRBJ2-1; TRBD2 agrees at 9 bases. Germline-derived CDR1 and CDR2 are LNHDA and SQIVND (reference sequence). This CDR3 is built from 15 residues. The J segment lost 4 bases and the V segment lost 4 bases, leaving 5 bases of the junction unmatched. CDR3 loop: CASSNWGLAYNEQFF. The CDR3 DNA follows: TGTGCCAGTAGTAATTGGGGACTAGCATACAATGAGCAGTTCTTC. The variable domain in full, with the rest retrieved from reference TRBV19 and TRBJ2-1, is DGGITQSPKYLFRKEGQNVTLSCEQNLNHDAMYWYRQDPGQGLRLIYYSQIVNDFQKGDIAEGYSVSREKKESFPLTVTSAQKNPTAFYLCASSNWGLAYNEQFFGPGTRLTVL.